A single sample gave rise to the 26 T cell receptor beta chains below, sequenced in a study of blood T cells in healthy people across ages. A J-beta primer mix and a sample-barcoded 5' primer were used in a second PCR of roughly 7 to 12 cycles. Each CDR3 protein gets one entry after TCRdb re-called the 5' RACE reads with MiXCR. The sample carries over a million distinct CDR3 sequences, under 55% recorded once. The sequenced sample was blood. Receptors originate from a woman between 18 and 29 years old in good health.

The gene calls are TRBV14 and TRBJ2-7; D remains ambiguous. The J call is doubtful: the DNA matches TRBJ2-5 better. CDR3 length equals 13 residues. The germline CDR1 and CDR2 sequences are SGHDN and FVKESK. The DNA of the CDR3 is TGTGCCAGCAGCCAAAACATGTTAGAGACCCAGTACTTC. Translated: CASSQNMLETQYF.

The chain has TRBV29-1 and TRBJ2-7; tentative D call: TRBD1 (6 bases). The CDR3 totals 15 residues. Germline CDR1 reads SQVTM; CDR2 reads ANQGSEA. The V gene lost 5 bases and the J gene lost 5 bases, with 22 bases spanning the gap. The CDR3 DNA reads as TGCAGCGTTCTCCCTATTAAGGGGGTGTCCGACGAGCAGTACTTC. Protein product: CSVLPIKGVSDEQYF.

V gene TRBV25-1 combines with J gene TRBJ2-1, with 8 bases fitting TRBD2. The CDR3 has 15 residues. J lost 7 bases, V lost 4 bases, and 9 bases had no gene match. The V gene's germline CDR1 is MGHDK and CDR2 SYGVNS. CDR3 residues: CASSGVGRAANEQFF. The CDR3, as DNA: TGTGCCAGCAGTGGAGTCGGGAGGGCCGCAAATGAGCAGTTCTTC.

This clonotype was found a few times. The rearrangement uses TRBV5-1 and TRBJ1-2, with D possibly being TRBD1 (5 bases). Germline V gene data show CDR1 as SGHRS and CDR2 as YFSETQ. The CDR3 loop spans 15 amino acids. Deletions cut 2 bases from V and 6 bases from J, with 17 bases between. CDR3 region: CASSFIVGGLDGYTF. CDR3 coding DNA: TGCGCCAGCAGCTTCATCGTGGGGGGTTTAGATGGCTACACCTTC.

The chain couples TRBV25-1 to TRBJ1-1; D is unresolved. With 5 bases removed from V and 0 bases from J, the gap between germline ends came to 10 bases. The V gene's germline CDR1 is MGHDK and CDR2 SYGVNS. This CDR3 is 14 amino acids long. CDR3 DNA: TGTGCCAGCAGTCCCTCCACCGTGAACACTGAAGCTTTCTTT. This codes for CASSPSTVNTEAFF.

This chain links TRBV5-1 with TRBJ2-4, with D perhaps matching TRBD2 (6 bases). The closer fit of TRBJ2-7 to the DNA end suggests the J call may be wrong. The CDR3 has 14 residues. Germline V gene sequence: CDR1 SGHRS, CDR2 YFSETQ. The DNA for the CDR3 is TGCGCCAGCAGCTTGGCTGTCGGGGGTCACGAGCAGTACTTC. As protein: CASSLAVGGHEQYF.

The gene calls are TRBV11-2 and TRBJ2-1; no reliable D call. Deletions cut 2 bases from V and 8 bases from J, with 13 bases between. CDR3 size: 14 residues. Germline loops: CDR1 SGHAT, CDR2 FQNNGV. CDR3 loop: CASSLSTTGHEQFF. For the CDR3, the DNA is TGTGCCAGCAGCTTATCAACCACGGGTCATGAGCAGTTCTTC. Full variable domain (remainder filled in from reference TRBV11-2 and TRBJ2-1): EAGVAQSPRYKIIEKRQSVAFWCNPISGHATLYWYQQILGQGPKLLIQFQNNGVVDDSQLPKDRFSAERLKGVDSTLKIQPAKLEDSAVYLCASSLSTTGHEQFFGPGTRLTVL.

This clonotype was found a few times. This sequence joins TRBV4-3 and TRBJ2-2; D not resolved. The V gene's germline CDR1 is LGHNA and CDR2 YSLEER. The V gene lost 5 bases and the J gene lost 1 base, with 5 bases spanning the gap. The CDR3 runs 13 residues. The DNA of the CDR3 is TGCGCCAGCAGCAAACAGAACACCGGGGAGCTGTTTTTT. Translating gives CASSKQNTGELFF.

The rearrangement joins TRBV7-2 to TRBJ2-4, with 9 bases lining up with TRBD2. This CDR3 comprises 16 residues. The germline V gene has CDR1 SGHTA and CDR2 FQGNSA. V shed 1 base and J 3 bases; nucleotides not matched to a gene: 4. The CDR3 protein is CASSLETSGFKNIQYF. In nucleotides, the CDR3 is TGTGCCAGCAGCTTAGAGACTAGCGGTTTCAAAAACATTCAGTACTTC.

The CDR3 nucleotides read TGCAGCGTGTTGGACAGGGCAGCTAGGTATGGCTACACCTTC. This gives the protein CSVLDRAARYGYTF. This chain uses TRBV29-1 with TRBJ1-2; TRBD1 aligns across 8 bases. J was trimmed by 5 bases and V by 6 bases; bases with no gene match: 11. Germline assignment: CDR1 SQVTM and CDR2 ANQGSEA. The length of the CDR3 is 14 residues.

The rearrangement joins TRBV20-1 to TRBJ2-1; tentatively, D is TRBD2 (6 bases). There are 15 residues in the CDR3. V was cut by 6 bases and J by 0 bases, with 15 bases left in between. Germline loops: CDR1 DFQATT, CDR2 SNEGSKA (reference sequence). The CDR3 nucleotides read TGCAGTGCAATTAGCGGACTTGGCTCCTACAATGAGCAGTTCTTC. It specifies CSAISGLGSYNEQFF.

This sequence joins TRBV9 and TRBJ2-7, with 9 bases fitting TRBD2. Germline CDR1 SGDLS, CDR2 YYNGEE. The CDR3 sequence is 14 residues long. Losses at the gene ends were 1 base for V and 2 bases for J; bases not matched to a gene: 1. CDR3 sequence: CASSVLAGPYEQYF. For the CDR3, the DNA is TGTGCCAGCAGCGTACTAGCGGGGCCCTACGAGCAGTACTTC.

CDR3 sequence reads: CASSTHRGRGTGELFF. The CDR3 region has the DNA TGTGCCAGCAGCACACACAGGGGGCGCGGTACCGGGGAGCTGTTTTTT. The chain carries TRBV21-1 and TRBJ2-2; the D call TRBD1 from the table was never checked on the DNA. TRBV21-1 is reported as a pseudogene. There are 16 residues in the CDR3.

The chain couples TRBV2 to TRBJ2-1; a possible D gene is TRBD1 (6 bases). Per germline, CDR1 SNHLY and CDR2 FYNNEI. Trimming took 7 bases from V and 3 from J, leaving 10 bases between them. The CDR3 sequence is 13 residues long. CDR3 bases: TGTGCCAGCAACCAGGGACACTACAATGAGCAGTTCTTC. This encodes CASNQGHYNEQFF.

This chain links TRBV12-5 with TRBJ1-2; D may be TRBD1 (6 bases). V shed 4 bases and J shed 0 bases, with 15 bases lying between them. CDR1 LGHNT and CDR2 FRNRAP come from the germline V gene. This CDR3 comprises 16 residues. CDR3 sequence reads: CASGWGGRVTNYGYTF. CDR3 nucleotide sequence: TGTGCTAGTGGTTGGGGGGGCCGGGTCACTAACTATGGCTACACCTTC. The variable domain in full, with the rest retrieved from reference TRBV12-5 and TRBJ1-2, is DARVTQTPRHKVTEMGQEVTMRCQPILGHNTVFWYRQTMMQGLELLAYFRNRAPLDDSGMPKDRFSAEMPDATLATLKIQPSEPRDSAVYFCASGWGGRVTNYGYTFGSGTRLTVV.

The V gene is TRBV29-1, the J gene TRBJ2-3; D remains ambiguous. Germline V gene data show CDR1 as SQVTM and CDR2 as ANQGSEA. V lost 6 bases and J 6 bases, leaving 7 bases between the germline ends. The CDR3 is 10 amino acids. For the CDR3, the DNA is TGCAGCGTGTTAGAGGATACGCAGTATTTT. Protein: CSVLEDTQYF.

The chain joins TRBV10-3 to TRBJ2-1; 9 nucleotides align to TRBD2. The CDR3 runs 16 residues. Trimming removed 4 bases from V and 5 bases from J; junction bases left unmatched: 9. Germline CDR1 ENHRY, CDR2 SYGVKD. The CDR3 DNA sequence: TGTGCCATCAGTGGGGGGGGCCTAGCGGGAAACAATGAGCAGTTCTTC. Translated: CAISGGGLAGNNEQFF.

The chain carries TRBV6-5 and TRBJ2-1; 7 bases are a match to TRBD1. Trimming at V came to 7 bases and at J to 14 bases, leaving 8 bases not matched to a gene. CDR3 length: 11 amino acids. Germline V gene lookup returns CDR1 MNHEY and CDR2 SVGAGI. The CDR3, as DNA: TGTGCCAGCACTGGGGACAGCGAAAAGTTCTTC. Its protein product is CASTGDSEKFF.

V and J are TRBV4-1 and TRBJ2-2; TRBD2 matches at 9 bases. CDR1 is MGHRA and CDR2 is YSYEKL in the germline V gene. The J segment lost 4 bases and the V segment lost 1 base, leaving 4 bases of the junction unmatched. The CDR3 sequence is 16 residues long. This chain's CDR3 is CASSQAAGGVTGELFF. CDR3 DNA: TGCGCCAGCAGCCAAGCAGCGGGGGGAGTCACCGGGGAGCTGTTTTTT.

This chain joins TRBV20-1 and TRBJ1-5; D not certain. The length of the CDR3 is 13 residues. The V gene's germline CDR1 is DFQATT and CDR2 SNEGSKA (reference sequence). V was shortened by 8 bases and J by 0 bases, with 11 bases between the two germline ends. The DNA for the CDR3 is TGCAGTTGTCAGGAGAATAGCAATCAGCCCCAGCATTTT. Protein product: CSCQENSNQPQHF.

In this sample, this clonotype turned up once. The V gene is TRBV5-6, the J gene TRBJ2-4; weak D call: TRBD2 (5 bases). The tail of the sequence fits TRBJ2-7 better, so the J call may be wrong. The CDR3 loop spans 14 amino acids. Germline V lookup: CDR1 SGHDT, CDR2 YYEEEE. The CDR3 loop reads CASSLVIAIYEQYF. For the CDR3, the DNA is TGTGCCAGCAGCTTAGTTATAGCGATCTACGAGCAGTACTTC.

V gene TRBV27 combines with J gene TRBJ2-4; tentative D call: TRBD2 (6 bases). This CDR3 has 13 amino acids. Germline CDR1 and CDR2: MNHEY and SMNVEV (reference sequence). The germline V and J ends were trimmed by 5 bases and 3 bases, with 8 bases remaining between them. Here the CDR3 reads CASSMEGKNIQYF. Written as DNA, the CDR3 is TGTGCCAGCAGTATGGAGGGCAAAAACATTCAGTACTTC.

This clonotype has more than one count but fewer than ten. The V and J genes are TRBV6-5 and TRBJ1-2; D gene uncertain. CDR1 and CDR2 from the germline V gene are MNHEY and SVGAGI. Trimming stripped 0 bases from V and 0 bases from J, with 8 bases between. This CDR3 spans 15 amino acids. CDR3 bases: TGTGCCAGCAGTTACTCGGGAGGATCTAACTATGGCTACACCTTC. Translating gives CASSYSGGSNYGYTF.

The rearrangement uses TRBV6-2 or TRBV6-3 and TRBJ1-2, with D tentatively TRBD1 (5 bases). Trimming left V 6 bases short and J 4 bases short, with 15 bases between. Germline loops: CDR1 MNHEY, CDR2 SVGEGT. The CDR3 loop spans 14 amino acids. The CDR3 sequence is CASSDSGVIYGYTF. For the CDR3, the DNA is TGTGCCAGCAGCGACAGTGGCGTGATCTATGGCTACACCTTC.

This clonotype was counted ten times or more. The rearrangement uses TRBV27 and TRBJ2-7; no reliable D call. Germline V gene sequence: CDR1 MNHEY, CDR2 SMNVEV (reference sequence). V lost 5 bases, J lost 3 bases, and 14 bases lay in between. The CDR3 is 14 residues long. The CDR3 coding sequence is TGTGCCAGCAGTCCTAAAGGATCCCTCTACGAGCAGTACTTC. Protein: CASSPKGSLYEQYF.

In its sample, this clonotype was seen many times. The genes are TRBV5-1 and TRBJ2-1; D ambiguous. V was shortened by 0 bases and J by 10 bases, with 5 bases between the two germline ends. Germline values: CDR1 SGHRS, CDR2 YFSETQ. CDR3 size: 11 residues. DNA for the CDR3: TGCGCCAGCAGCTTGGAAGAGGAGCAGTTCTTC. Amino acid sequence: CASSLEEEQFF.